One and the same sample provided the 25 T cell receptor beta chains below, sequenced in a study of T cell responses to AZD1222 COVID-19 vaccine. The method was immunoSEQ multiplex PCR; TCRdb's version includes in-frame clones alone and lacks a portion of them. The table has around 150,000 clones, 80% to 95% seen once. The material was peripheral blood, obtained on day 0 of AZD1222 vaccination. These receptors originate from an adult in good health.

The chain links TRBV19 to TRBJ2-3, with 7 bases lining up with TRBD2. The germline V gene has CDR1 LNHDA and CDR2 SQIVND (reference sequence). After removal of 5 bases from V and 6 bases from J, the junction contained 14 bases not matched to a gene. This CDR3 comprises 16 residues. Written as DNA, the CDR3 is TGTGCCAGTAGTCCACGATCTACGGGAGGCAGTGATACGCAGTATTTT. Protein product: CASSPRSTGGSDTQYF.

J is TRBJ1-5 and V is TRBV5-6; 9 positions match TRBD1. The CDR3 has 16 residues. The germline CDR1 and CDR2 sequences are SGHDT and YYEEEE. The V and J ends lost 4 bases and 2 bases, in that order; junction bases with no gene match: 7. CDR3 nucleotide sequence: TGTGCCAGCAGCCAACAGGGGGCGCCGCGCAATCAGCCCCAGCATTTT. It translates to CASSQQGAPRNQPQHF.

This clone was seen more than once but under ten times. The V call is TRBV28, the J call TRBJ2-7; D is ambiguous. The CDR3 sequence is 14 residues long. V was cut by 5 bases and J by 2 bases, with 13 bases left in between. CDR1 is MDHEN and CDR2 is SYDVKM in the germline V gene. DNA for the CDR3: TGTGCCAGCAGTCTCGACGAGACGCCCTACGAGCAGTACTTC. It yields the protein CASSLDETPYEQYF.

This chain connects TRBV7-9 to TRBJ2-3; 9 bases match TRBD2. Germline CDR1 and CDR2: SEHNR and FQNEAQ (reference sequence). The V and J ends lost 7 bases and 1 base, in that order; junction bases with no gene match: 9. The CDR3 is 16 amino acids. CDR3 sequence: CASIPTSGDGTDTQYF. As DNA, the CDR3 is TGTGCCAGCATACCGACTAGCGGAGACGGCACAGATACGCAGTATTTT. Combining the CDR3 with reference TRBV7-9 and TRBJ2-3 gives the whole variable domain DTGVSQNPRHKITKRGQNVTFRCDPISEHNRLYWYRQTLGQGPEFLTYFQNEAQLEKSRLLSDRFSAERPKGSFSTLEIQRTEQGDSAMYLCASIPTSGDGTDTQYFGPGTRLTVL.

V is TRBV6-1 and J is TRBJ2-5, with D maybe TRBD2 (5 bases). Trimming pared 3 bases from V and 5 bases from J, leaving 13 bases between. The CDR3 loop spans 14 amino acids. Germline-derived CDR1 and CDR2 are MNHNS and SASEGT. The CDR3 DNA sequence: TGTGCCAGCAGTGATAACCTCGGGATGGAGACCCAGTACTTC. It translates to CASSDNLGMETQYF.

CDR3 protein: CASSPGLSNQPQHF. The CDR3 nucleotides read TGTGCCAGCAGTCCGGGACTGAGCAATCAGCCCCAGCATTTT. The rearrangement links TRBV2 to TRBJ1-5, with a possible D match to TRBD1 (5 bases). Trimming took off 5 bases at V and 1 base at J, with 9 bases between the two ends. The CDR3 sequence is 14 residues long. Germline V CDR1 and CDR2: SNHLY, FYNNEI.

The CDR3 DNA is TGCGCCAGCAGCTTATACCCGGGAGACAATCAGCCCCAGCATTTT. Translated: CASSLYPGDNQPQHF. The chain recombines TRBV5-1 with TRBJ1-5; no definite D call. Germline V gene sequence: CDR1 SGHRS, CDR2 YFSETQ. This CDR3 contains 15 residues. V was clipped by 2 bases and J by 3 bases, with 12 bases between them.

The V and J genes are TRBV19 and TRBJ2-2, with TRBD1 as a possible D gene (5 bases). The CDR3 is 17 residues long. CDR1 is LNHDA and CDR2 is SQIVND in the germline V gene (reference sequence). With 6 bases removed from V and 1 base from J, the gap between germline ends came to 18 bases. The DNA of the CDR3 is TGTGCCAGTAGCCGCCGCCGTGGGGCAGAGAACACCGGGGAGCTGTTTTTT. Translation gives CASSRRRGAENTGELFF.

The chain employs TRBV5-1 and TRBJ2-1, with D unresolved. The CDR3 consists of 14 residues. Germline V gene lookup returns CDR1 SGHRS and CDR2 YFSETQ. The ends were cut back, 0 bases at V and 5 bases at J, with 9 bases in the middle. Written as DNA, the CDR3 is TGCGCCAGCAGCTTGGGCCCCAACAACAATGAGCAGTTCTTC. Translation gives CASSLGPNNNEQFF.

The genes are TRBV14 and TRBJ1-1, with 8 bases that match TRBD1. This CDR3 spans 20 amino acids. From germline, CDR1 is SGHDN and CDR2 FVKESK. V dropped 4 bases and J dropped 2; count of bases not matched to a gene: 21. The CDR3 protein is CASSLRTGLGLGKENTEAFF. The CDR3 coding sequence is TGTGCCAGCAGCCTTAGGACAGGGCTGGGGTTGGGAAAAGAAAACACTGAAGCTTTCTTT.

This rearrangement joins TRBV24-1 to TRBJ2-2; D ambiguous. The V and J ends lost 2 bases and 5 bases respectively, with 14 bases between them. The CDR3 length is 16 residues. Looked up from germline, CDR1 is KGHDR and CDR2 is SFDVKD. The CDR3 DNA follows: TGTGCCACCAGTGATTCAACCGACAAGACTACCGGGGAGCTGTTTTTT. Amino acid sequence: CATSDSTDKTTGELFF.

The chain couples TRBV4-1 to TRBJ2-3; 12 nucleotides line up with TRBD2. The CDR3 length is 17 residues. CDR1 is MGHRA and CDR2 is YSYEKL in the germline V gene. Trimming at V came to 3 bases and at J to 0 bases, leaving 4 bases not matched to a gene. The CDR3 here is CASSQRTSGTSTDTQYF. DNA for the CDR3: TGCGCCAGCAGCCAGAGGACTAGCGGGACTAGCACAGATACGCAGTATTTT.

The rearrangement links TRBV28 to TRBJ1-3, with a weak D call TRBD1 (5 bases). Per germline, CDR1 MDHEN and CDR2 SYDVKM. The CDR3 runs to 16 residues. The V end was cut by 7 bases, the J end by 7 bases, with 23 bases between. CDR3 nucleotide sequence: TGTGCCAGCAAGTCCGGGACGGGAACCCTGTGGAACACCATATATTTT. It is translated as CASKSGTGTLWNTIYF.

J is TRBJ2-3 and V is TRBV2; TRBD2 aligns across 13 bases. Germline V gene lookup returns CDR1 SNHLY and CDR2 FYNNEI. This CDR3 is 17 amino acids long. The trim removed 5 bases at V and 4 bases at J, leaving 9 bases unmatched. Here the CDR3 reads CASSSGTSGIEADTQYF. DNA for the CDR3: TGTGCCAGCAGTTCCGGGACTAGCGGGATTGAGGCAGATACGCAGTATTTT.

The J gene is TRBJ1-1, the V gene TRBV29-1; TRBD1 aligns across 7 bases. The CDR3 has 14 amino acids. From germline, CDR1 is SQVTM and CDR2 ANQGSEA. V shed 5 bases, J shed 4 bases, and the junction held 10 bases outside the gene matches. The CDR3 DNA reads TGCAGCGTTCGGGCCGGAACAGGGGCCACTGAAGCTTTCTTT. As protein: CSVRAGTGATEAFF.

V and J are TRBV7-9 and TRBJ2-3, with D perhaps TRBD2 (5 bases). V gave up 8 bases and J gave up 5 bases, with 20 bases separating them. This CDR3 contains 15 residues. The germline CDR1 and CDR2 sequences are SEHNR and FQNEAQ (reference sequence). The CDR3 region has the DNA TGTGCCAGCGCGAACTGGGTCCCCGGGGAAGATACGCAGTATTTT. This translates into CASANWVPGEDTQYF.

Note on this clone: Germline is not matched at one junction end, which may reflect a read error. The V and J genes are TRBV6-5 and TRBJ1-5; D may be TRBD1 (5 bases). Looked up from germline, CDR1 is MNHEY and CDR2 is SVGAGI. There are 15 residues in the CDR3. The CDR3 DNA reads TGTGCCAGCAGTTACTTTGACAGAGGCAACCAGCCCCAGCATTTT. The encoded protein is CASSYFDRGNQPQHF.

The CDR3 reads CASSEGGLNTEAFF. The CDR3 bases are TGTGCCAGCAGTGAAGGGGGCCTGAACACTGAAGCTTTCTTT. The chain employs TRBV6-1 and TRBJ1-1; tentative D call: TRBD1 (5 bases). The V gene's germline CDR1 is MNHNS and CDR2 SASEGT. CDR3 size: 14 residues. Trimming took off 1 base at V and 0 bases at J, with 6 bases between the two ends.

The CDR3 sequence is CASSQADGKLFF. CDR3 DNA: TGTGCCAGCAGCCAAGCGGACGGGAAACTGTTTTTT. V usage is TRBV3-1 (or the pseudogene TRBV3-2) and J usage is TRBJ1-4; no definite D call. The V and J ends lost 1 base and 11 bases respectively, with 8 bases between them. CDR1 is LGHDT and CDR2 is YNNKEL in the germline V gene (reference sequence). This CDR3 contains 12 residues.

The V call is TRBV12-1, the J call TRBJ1-2. TRBV12-1 is shown as a pseudogene. The CDR3 loop spans 15 amino acids. The CDR3 DNA sequence: TGTGCCAGCAGCCGGGGGGAGGGGGCGGACTATGGCTACACCTTC. Protein product: CASSRGEGADYGYTF.

This sequence joins TRBV5-5 and TRBJ2-2; possible D gene TRBD1, 6 bases. Trimming stripped 2 bases from V and 3 bases from J, with 23 bases between. The CDR3 is 19 amino acids. Germline V lookup: CDR1 SGHKS, CDR2 YYEKEE (reference sequence). As DNA, the CDR3 is TGTGCCAGCAGCTTTCTTGTCGGAAAAGGGGGAGTGTACACCGGGGAGCTGTTTTTT. Its translation: CASSFLVGKGGVYTGELFF. The variable domain in full, completed from reference TRBV5-5 and TRBJ2-2, reads DAGVTQSPTHLIKTRGQQVTLRCSPISGHKSVSWYQQVLGQGPQFIFQYYEKEERGRGNFPDRFSARQFPNYSSELNVNALLLGDSALYLCASSFLVGKGGVYTGELFFGEGSRLTVL.

This chain joins TRBV6-4 and TRBJ1-2; D not certain. From germline, CDR1 is MRHNA and CDR2 SNTAGT. CDR3 length equals 14 residues. Between the trimmed V and J ends, which lost 7 bases and 6 bases, there was a span of 18 bases. The CDR3 here is CASILQEARDGYTF. The CDR3, as DNA: TGTGCCAGCATCCTCCAGGAGGCGCGAGATGGCTACACCTTC.

The chain uses TRBV2 and TRBJ1-6, with D possibly TRBD1 on 5 matching bases. The length of the CDR3 is 16 residues. V shed 5 bases and J shed 0 bases, with 11 bases lying between them. Germline V CDR1 and CDR2: SNHLY, FYNNEI. The CDR3 here is CASSFQGYSYNSPLHF. For the CDR3, the DNA is TGTGCCAGCAGTTTCCAGGGATACTCCTATAATTCACCCCTCCACTTT.

The chain employs TRBV21-1 and TRBJ2-5; TRBD2, as called in the table, went unchecked against the DNA. TRBV21-1 is a pseudogene locus. The length of the CDR3 is 18 residues. DNA of the CDR3: TGTGCCAGCAGCACCATGGTGAGGGGGGGCAGGTCTGAGGAGACCCAGTACTTC. Its translation: CASSTMVRGGRSEETQYF.

Remarks on this clone: The sample holds other DNA sequences that translate to the same CDR3. V and J are TRBV18 and TRBJ2-7; 10 bases are shared with TRBD1. V was clipped by 2 bases and J by 5 bases; unmatched bases: 0. The CDR3 contains 13 residues. Germline assignment: CDR1 KGHSH and CDR2 LQKENI. The CDR3 nucleotides are TGTGCCAGCTCACCAGGACAGGGGGACGAGCAGTACTTC. This translates into CASSPGQGDEQYF.